This T cell receptor (beta chain) was identified in a study of PD-1 blockade in classical Hodgkin lymphoma (TCRdb year 2020). Concerning the study at large: To define a peripheral blood immune signature of response to PD-1 blockade in classical Hodgkin lymphoma, the study combined TCR beta sequencing with CyTOF.

The time point label, read with the paper, signifies: newly diagnosed, previously untreated cHL patient sample. Magnetic negative selection with a Miltenyi CD4+ T cell isolation kit was used to purify CD4+ T cells from thawed PBMCs. To serve as a comparison group for the relapsed/refractory trial patients, PBMCs were sequenced from patients with newly diagnosed, previously untreated classical Hodgkin lymphoma. Peripheral blood was collected in 8 mL Vacutainer Cell Preparation Tubes, from which PBMCs were isolated by centrifugation and then cryopreserved. Purified CD4+ and CD8+ fractions were prepared only for cases in which an additional PBMC sample was available. On LS columns in a quadroMACS separator, the magnetically labelled cells were depleted, and the flow-through was collected as the purified fraction. The Qiagen DNeasy kit was used to extract genomic DNA both from unsorted PBMCs and from the negatively selected CD4+ and CD8+ fractions. Amplification of TCR beta CDR3 regions was done by immunoSEQ multiplex PCR with primers that anneal to V and J segments. A synthetic immune receptor repertoire was used to minimize amplification bias, and remaining bias was computationally removed after sequencing. The paper's processing steps were these. Custom Python scripts were used to quantify repertoire diversity as the Shannon entropy index. Unsorted, CD4+ and CD8+ repertoires were examined separately, except in combined analyses, for which CD4+ and CD8+ sequences were merged in silico. TCRdb limited this immuneACCESS table to in-frame rearrangements with V and J called. A share of clones is missing; checked studies link under half to unresolved V genes, and the rest is unexplained. Clone size and V and J calls were adopted from that table, with D and trimming inferred from the DNA. Here the sample has some 16,000 clones; about 86% occur a single time. The leading ten clones occupy roughly 0.77% of the sample.

In regard to this clone: This receptor's antigen is unknown. The input lacks base qualities; no much larger clone sits a single base away.

V lost 5 bases and J lost 8 bases; the stretch between them is 9 bases long. From the cysteine up to the phenylalanine, the CDR3 has a length of 12 residues. The only DNA kept is the CDR3, 36 bases in frame from the first base. CDR1 and CDR2, looked up from the germline V gene (reference sequence), are MNHNY and SVGAGI. The research as a whole found: The study covered only a single clinical trial cohort, and the causes of the repertoire differences, possibly disease activity or prior therapy, were still not defined. Baseline TCR diversity was reported to be lower in newly diagnosed patients than in healthy donors, and even lower in relapsed/refractory patients.

Recombination joined TRBV6-6 with TRBJ2-2; the D gene lacks a confident call. The specimen was CD4+ T cells from blood. The source of this sequence is a human donor with classical Hodgkin lymphoma. The sequenced DNA is TGTGCCAGCAGTGACATCCGGGGGGAGCTGTTTTTT. It is translated as CASSDIRGELFF.